The rows below give T cell receptor beta chains drawn from one sample of a study of Tregs in tolerant kidney transplant recipients. TCRdb keeps only in-frame clones here, not all; method: immunoSEQ multiplex PCR. The top ten hold about 2% of the sample, which has around 66,000 clones, 70% to 90% seen once. The source material was Tregs from blood, sampled before the transplant. The receptors shown here come from a human donor who received a combined kidney and bone marrow transplant. Both conserved end residues are part of each CDR3. D genes are given only for firm matches. The size entry is marked missing in some rows and otherwise reads once, few, many or a size class.

D: .; V: TRBV5-1; J: TRBJ1-1; size: .; DNA: TGCGCCAGCAGCCCTGGATGGAACACTGAAGCTTTCTTT; CDR3: CASSPGWNTEAFF
D: .; V: TRBV4-3; J: TRBJ2-7; size: .; DNA: TGCGCCAGCAGCCAAGGTGCGGGGACCACCTACGAGCAGTACTTC; CDR3: CASSQGAGTTYEQYF
D: .; V: TRBV20-1; J: TRBJ2-5; size: .; DNA: TGCAGTGCTAGTCCTAGTGGGACCCAGTACTTC; CDR3: CSASPSGTQYF
D: .; V: TRBV28; J: TRBJ1-5; size: .; DNA: TGTGCCAGCAGTGGGTCGGCAGGTTTAAATCAGCCCCAGCATTTT; CDR3: CASSGSAGLNQPQHF
D: TRBD2; V: TRBV7-9; J: TRBJ2-1; size: .; DNA: TGTGCCAGCAGCCCTTTGGGACTAGCGGCTTACAATGAGCAGTTCTTC; CDR3: CASSPLGLAAYNEQFF
D: .; V: TRBV5-1; J: TRBJ2-5; size: .; DNA: TGCGCCAGCAGCGGTGGGTCTCGGGAGACCCAGTACTTC; CDR3: CASSGGSRETQYF
D: TRBD1; V: TRBV5-6; J: TRBJ2-7; size: few; DNA: TGTGCCAGCAGCTTGGGGGACAGGGAGGCATACGAGCAGTACTTC; CDR3: CASSLGDREAYEQYF
D: TRBD2; V: TRBV10-1; J: TRBJ2-2; size: medium-sized; DNA: TGCGCCAGCAGTGACCTAGCGGGAGGACGTACCGGGGAGCTGTTTTTT; CDR3: CASSDLAGGRTGELFF
D: .; V: TRBV9; J: TRBJ1-5; size: .; DNA: TGTGCCAGCAGCGTAGGGGGAGACCCTCAAGGTCAGCCCCAGCATTTT; CDR3: CASSVGGDPQGQPQHF
D: TRBD2; V: TRBV19; J: TRBJ2-7; size: .; DNA: TGTGCCACGCGCGCAAGGGGACGGTGGGGGGGCGAGCAGTACTTC; CDR3: CATRARGRWGGEQYF
D: TRBD2; V: TRBV6-1; J: TRBJ2-7; size: .; DNA: TGTGCCGGCAGTGAAGTAGGTCGGGGGGACTACGAGCAGTACTTC; CDR3: CAGSEVGRGDYEQYF
D: .; V: TRBV29-1; J: TRBJ2-7; size: .; DNA: TGCAGCGTGGGGGCCGGGAACTCCTACGAGCAGTACTTC; CDR3: CSVGAGNSYEQYF
D: .; V: TRBV5-1; J: TRBJ2-2; size: .; DNA: TGCGCCAGCAGCTTGTACGGGAACACCGGGGAGCTGTTTTTT; CDR3: CASSLYGNTGELFF
D: TRBD1; V: TRBV28; J: TRBJ2-7; size: .; DNA: TGTGCCAGCAGGCCCGGGACAGCTATCCACGAGCAGTACTTC; CDR3: CASRPGTAIHEQYF
D: .; V: TRBV9; J: TRBJ1-3; size: .; DNA: TGTGCCAGCAGCCCCGCGAAAGGGTTAGGAAACACCATATATTTT; CDR3: CASSPAKGLGNTIYF
D: .; V: TRBV7-8; J: TRBJ1-5; size: .; DNA: TGTGCCAGCAGCTCCGTGGCGGGTGTCGTCAATCAGCCCCAGCATTTT; CDR3: CASSSVAGVVNQPQHF
D: .; V: TRBV7-9; J: TRBJ2-5; size: few; DNA: TGTGCCAGCAGCTTAGCAGAGACCCAGTACTTC; CDR3: CASSLAETQYF
D: .; V: TRBV13; J: TRBJ2-1; size: .; DNA: TGTGCCAGCAGCTTGTCGCGGGGTGACAATGAGCAGTTCTTC; CDR3: CASSLSRGDNEQFF
D: TRBD2; V: TRBV6-1; J: TRBJ2-5; size: .; DNA: TGTGCCAGCACTAGACTAGCCAGCCAAGAGACCCAGTACTTC; CDR3: CASTRLASQETQYF
D: TRBD2; V: TRBV4-1; J: TRBJ2-5; size: .; DNA: TGCGCCAGCAGCCAAGTAGCGGGAGGCCCGGAGACCCAGTACTTC; CDR3: CASSQVAGGPETQYF
D: TRBD1; V: TRBV29-1; J: TRBJ1-1; size: .; DNA: TGCAGCGTTGAAGGGTTCAGGGGGCGAGGAGCCACTGAAGCTTTCTTT; CDR3: CSVEGFRGRGATEAFF
D: .; V: TRBV5-6; J: TRBJ2-5; size: .; DNA: TGTGCCAGCAGCTTAAAGGGTCTAGCCGTCCAGGAGACCCAGTACTTC; CDR3: CASSLKGLAVQETQYF
D: .; V: TRBV9; J: TRBJ2-3; size: .; DNA: TGTGCCAGCAGCGAGGGGTCGGGAGTTGGAGATACGCAGTATTTT; CDR3: CASSEGSGVGDTQYF
D: .; V: TRBV6-5; J: TRBJ1-2; size: once; DNA: TGTGCCAGCAGTTACTCATCCGGGGGGGGTGGCTACACCTTC; CDR3: CASSYSSGGGGYTF
D: .; V: TRBV7-9; J: TRBJ2-5; size: .; DNA: TGTGCCAGCAGCCCTGGGGTAGGGGGCCAAGAGACCCAGTACTTC; CDR3: CASSPGVGGQETQYF
D: .; V: TRBV29-1; J: TRBJ2-7; size: .; DNA: TGCAGCGTTGCGGGAGACACGGGTTACGAGATCTTC; CDR3: CSVAGDTGYEIF
D: .; V: TRBV6-6; J: TRBJ1-5; size: .; DNA: TGTGCCAGCAGGGCAAGTGTCTATAGCAATCAGCCCCAGCATTTT; CDR3: CASRASVYSNQPQHF
D: .; V: TRBV5-5; J: TRBJ1-3; size: .; DNA: TGTGCCAGCAGCTTGGGCTTGGGACCCGGGGGAAACACCATATATTTT; CDR3: CASSLGLGPGGNTIYF
D: .; V: TRBV25-1; J: TRBJ1-2; size: .; DNA: TGTGCCAGCAGTGAATGGGTTCGGCCCTATGGCTACACCTTC; CDR3: CASSEWVRPYGYTF